This TCR beta chain was obtained from a study of T cells in Graves' hyperthyroidism and ophthalmopathy. This CDR3 contains 15 residues. Germline CDR1 and CDR2: KGHDR and SFDVKD. V lost 2 bases and J 7 bases, leaving 14 bases between the germline ends. The TCR beta CDR3 regions underwent amplification using RNA transcripts as the source. Carried out on the TCR CDR3, a first-round RT-PCR used the HTBI primer set. TCRdb reprocessed the multiplex PCR reads with MiXCR, giving one entry per CDR3 protein. Counted here are more than 300,000 distinct CDR3 sequences, roughly 17% occurring once; the ten biggest clones make up roughly 35%. Uncontrolled infection, other autoimmune disease, pregnancy and lactation each barred patients from inclusion.

V usage is TRBV24-1 and J usage is TRBJ1-5; D is unclear. Sequenced sample: blood. The TCR was taken from a woman aged 30 to 39 with Graves' hyperthyroidism that later progressed to Graves' ophthalmopathy. CDR3 residues: CATSDSGLGTQPQHF. CDR3 DNA: TGTGCCACCAGTGATTCCGGTCTGGGTACGCAGCCCCAGCATTTT.